What follows is one T cell receptor (beta chain) and its context. The Seattle site enrolled patients during active infection and followed them longitudinally. The data stem from a study of blood T cell repertoires in COVID-19. Turning to the study itself: Both acute and convalescent COVID-19 samples were obtained from the United States, Italy and Spain. Nucleic acid was either cDNA or gDNA, and it came from T cells, B-cell-depleted T cells, or PBMCs.

How the authors handled the data: From reference gene primer amplification, estimates of nucleated cell counts were derived. Data came from immunoSEQ multiplex PCR; TCRdb stores just in-frame clones and leaves some out. V, J and clone size were drawn from that table, and D and trimming were deduced from the DNA. The sample has under 400,000 clones, approximately 89% seen once. CDR3 length: 15 residues. CDR1 is SGHRS, CDR2 YFSETQ, per germline. V was pared by 0 bases and J by 6 bases, with 13 bases between. The TCR sequence derives from a woman aged 60-75 years with COVID-19, enrolled during active disease. The chain joins TRBV5-1 to TRBJ2-1, with D possibly TRBD2 on 6 matching bases. Sequenced material: peripheral blood. CDR3 protein: CASSLGGANFNEQFF. Written as DNA, the CDR3 is TGCGCCAGCAGCTTGGGCGGGGCGAACTTCAATGAGCAGTTCTTC. Full variable domain (rest looked up from reference TRBV5-1 and TRBJ2-1): KAGVTQTPRYLIKTRGQQVTLSCSPISGHRSVSWYQQTPGQGLQFLFEYFSETQRNKGNFPGRFSGRQFSNSRSEMNVSTLELGDSALYLCASSLGGANFNEQFFGPGTRLTVL.